This T cell receptor beta chain was captured by sequencing in a study of Graves' ophthalmopathy and Graves' hyperthyroidism. General study findings and limits: Detected in blood as well were most expanded thyroid clonotypes with frequency above 0.001.

The CDR3 is 14 residues long. Trimming pared 3 bases from V and 9 bases from J, leaving 15 bases between. Per germline, CDR1 LGHNA and CDR2 YNFKEQ. Amplification of the TCR beta CDR3 regions used RNA transcripts (as template). First-round RT-PCR employed HTBI primers, with a second-round multiplex PCR after it. TCRdb reprocessed the multiplex PCR reads with MiXCR, giving one entry per CDR3 protein. Of 200,000 to 250,000 distinct CDR3 sequences listed, roughly a fifth are singletons. This clonotype showed up many times. Its antigen is still unknown. Pregnant or lactating patients and those with other autoimmune diseases or uncontrolled infections were excluded.

This TCR came from a woman aged 45-65 years with Graves' ophthalmopathy. Sequencing was carried out using peripheral blood. V and J are TRBV4-2 and TRBJ1-5, with D tentatively TRBD1 (5 bases). CDR3 loop: CASSQGTAIRPQHF. In DNA, the CDR3 is TGTGCCAGCAGCCAGGGGACCGCCATACGGCCCCAGCATTTT.